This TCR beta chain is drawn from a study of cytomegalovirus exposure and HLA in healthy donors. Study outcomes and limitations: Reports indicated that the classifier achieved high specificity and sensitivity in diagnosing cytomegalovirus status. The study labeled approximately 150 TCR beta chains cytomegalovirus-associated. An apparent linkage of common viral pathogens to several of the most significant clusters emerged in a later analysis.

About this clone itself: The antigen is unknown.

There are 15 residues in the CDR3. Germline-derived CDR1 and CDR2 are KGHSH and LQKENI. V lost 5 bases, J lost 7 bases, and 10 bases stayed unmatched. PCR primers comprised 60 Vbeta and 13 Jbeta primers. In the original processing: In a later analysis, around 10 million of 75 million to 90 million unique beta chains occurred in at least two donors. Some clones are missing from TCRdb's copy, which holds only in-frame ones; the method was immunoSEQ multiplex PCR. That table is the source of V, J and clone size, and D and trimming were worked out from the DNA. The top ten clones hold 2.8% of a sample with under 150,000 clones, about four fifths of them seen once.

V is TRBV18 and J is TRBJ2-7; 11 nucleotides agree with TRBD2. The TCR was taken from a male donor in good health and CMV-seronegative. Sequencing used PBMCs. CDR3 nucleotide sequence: TGTGCCAGCTCAGACACTAGCGGGGGTTACGCGGAGCAGTACTTC. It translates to CASSDTSGGYAEQYF.